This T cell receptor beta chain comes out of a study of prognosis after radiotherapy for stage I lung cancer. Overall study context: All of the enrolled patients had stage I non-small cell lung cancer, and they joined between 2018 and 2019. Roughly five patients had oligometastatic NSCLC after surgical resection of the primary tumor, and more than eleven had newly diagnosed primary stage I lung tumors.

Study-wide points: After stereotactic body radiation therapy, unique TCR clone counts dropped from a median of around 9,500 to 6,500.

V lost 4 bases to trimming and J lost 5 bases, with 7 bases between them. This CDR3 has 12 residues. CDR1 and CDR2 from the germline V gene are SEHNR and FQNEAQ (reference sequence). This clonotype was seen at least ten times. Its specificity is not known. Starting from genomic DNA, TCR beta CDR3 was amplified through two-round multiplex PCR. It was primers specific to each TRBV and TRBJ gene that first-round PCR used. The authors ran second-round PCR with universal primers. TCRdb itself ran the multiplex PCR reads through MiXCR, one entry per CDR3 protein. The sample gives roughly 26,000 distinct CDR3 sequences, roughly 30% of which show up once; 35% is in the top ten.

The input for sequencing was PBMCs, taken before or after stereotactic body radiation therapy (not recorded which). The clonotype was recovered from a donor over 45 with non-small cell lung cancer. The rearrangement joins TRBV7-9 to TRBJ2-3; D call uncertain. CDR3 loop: CASSSVEDTQYF. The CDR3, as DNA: TGTGCCAGCAGCTCGGTAGAAGATACGCAGTATTTT.